The 23 T cell receptor beta chains below all came from one sample that was sequenced in a study of cytomegalovirus exposure and HLA in healthy donors. PCR primers comprised 60 Vbeta and 13 Jbeta primers. Sequencing was performed with immunoSEQ multiplex PCR; in TCRdb, only in-frame clones are kept and a portion is missing. This table holds more than 150,000 clones, nearly 80% found once. The specimen sequenced was PBMCs. The receptors were gathered from a woman in her thirties in good health and CMV-seropositive.

This clone occurred a few times. This chain uses TRBV4-1 with TRBJ1-3; D gene ambiguous. This CDR3 spans 15 amino acids. V was clipped by 4 bases and J by 3 bases, with 13 bases between them. Germline CDR1 reads MGHRA; CDR2 reads YSYEKL. Here the CDR3 DNA reads TGCGCCAGCAGCCCCTATTCCCTAGGTGGAAACACCATATATTTT. Protein product: CASSPYSLGGNTIYF.

The J gene is TRBJ1-5, the V gene TRBV6-6; possible D gene TRBD1, 5 bases. The germline gives CDR1 MNHNY, CDR2 SVGAGI (reference sequence). V was cut by 8 bases and J by 3 bases, with 14 bases left in between. This CDR3 spans 14 amino acids. CDR3 bases: TGTGCCAGCGGTCCCGTGGGGCCCAATCAGCCCCAGCATTTT. Amino acid sequence: CASGPVGPNQPQHF.

The chain joins TRBV7-2 to TRBJ1-4, with 9 bases matching TRBD1. There are 18 residues in the CDR3. CDR1 and CDR2 (germline): SGHTA, FQGNSA. Trimming at V came to 1 base and at J to 7 bases, leaving 13 bases not matched to a gene. In DNA, the CDR3 is TGTGCCAGCAGCTTAGGAGGGACAGGGTTGCCCTGGGTTGAAAAACTGTTTTTT. Translating it yields CASSLGGTGLPWVEKLFF.

This chain joins TRBV4-3 and TRBJ2-1, with 8 bases matching TRBD1. This CDR3 spans 16 amino acids. Per the germline V gene, CDR1 is LGHNA and CDR2 is YSLEER. Trimming removed 2 bases from V and 9 bases from J; junction bases left unmatched: 12. CDR3 in DNA: TGCGCCAGCAGCCAACTAGGACAGGGCCGTAGGTCTGAGCAGTTCTTC. Its translation: CASSQLGQGRRSEQFF.

This chain joins TRBV7-9 and TRBJ2-1; D unresolved. V dropped 8 bases and J dropped 10 bases, with 12 bases sitting between them. The CDR3 runs to 11 residues. In germline, CDR1 is SEHNR, CDR2 FQNEAQ (reference sequence). The CDR3 here is CASQAMSEQFF. In DNA form, the CDR3 reads TGTGCCAGCCAAGCTATGTCCGAGCAGTTCTTC.

The rearrangement joins TRBV2 to TRBJ2-7; TRBD1 matches at 9 bases. V trimming: 6 bases; J trimming: 2 bases; junction bases outside the gene matches: 8. There are 15 residues in the CDR3. Germline CDR1 reads SNHLY; CDR2 reads FYNNEI. CDR3 DNA: TGTGCCAGCAGGGCCGGGACAGGGTCGGCCTACGAGCAGTACTTC. It encodes CASRAGTGSAYEQYF.

The V gene is TRBV9, the J gene TRBJ1-2; 7 nucleotides align to TRBD1. CDR3 length equals 16 residues. V lost 3 bases to trimming and J lost 0 bases; unmatched junction nucleotides: 8. Germline values: CDR1 SGDLS, CDR2 YYNGEE. CDR3 sequence (DNA): TGTGCCAGCAGCGGGTGGGACAGTCGGGCTAACTATGGCTACACCTTC. This translates into CASSGWDSRANYGYTF.

The table lists this clone with a few counts. This chain uses TRBV28 with TRBJ2-1; no definite D call. Between the trimmed V and J ends, which lost 9 bases and 9 bases, there was a span of 9 bases. Germline CDR1 and CDR2: MDHEN and SYDVKM. This CDR3 has 10 amino acids. CDR3 sequence: CASSTVEQFF. CDR3 bases: TGTGCCAGTAGCACGGTTGAGCAGTTCTTC.

The gene calls are TRBV27 and TRBJ2-1; D uncertain. Trimming took off 2 bases at V and 9 bases at J, with 14 bases between the two ends. The CDR3 is made up of 14 amino acids. Germline CDR1 MNHEY, CDR2 SMNVEV (reference sequence). As DNA, the CDR3 is TGTGCCAGCAGTTTACCGGGTGCAATATTTGAGCAGTTCTTC. Amino acids: CASSLPGAIFEQFF.

This clone was picked up one time. The CDR3 nucleotides read TGTGCCAGCAGCTTACGGGGATATGGCTACACCTTC. Protein sequence: CASSLRGYGYTF. J is TRBJ1-2 and V is TRBV7-2, with D unresolved. The CDR3 covers 12 residues. The V and J ends lost 2 bases and 5 bases respectively, with 6 bases between them. Germline CDR1 SGHTA, CDR2 FQGNSA.

The J gene is TRBJ1-1, the V gene TRBV11-3, with D possibly matching TRBD1 (6 bases). V was shortened by 1 base and J by 0 bases, with 9 bases between the two germline ends. This CDR3 comprises 15 residues. The germline CDR1 and CDR2 sequences are SGHNT and YENEEA. CDR3 nucleotide sequence: TGTGCCAGCAGCTTAGGGCAGGGGATGAACACTGAAGCTTTCTTT. Translated, it gives CASSLGQGMNTEAFF. The whole variable domain, remainder taken from reference TRBV11-3 and TRBJ1-1, is EAGVVQSPRYKIIEKKQPVAFWCNPISGHNTLYWYLQNLGQGPELLIRYENEEAVDDSQLPKDRFSAERLKGVDSTLKIQPAELGDSAVYLCASSLGQGMNTEAFFGQGTRLTVV.

The chain recombines TRBV10-2 with TRBJ1-4; 7 bases fit TRBD1. The CDR3 loop spans 17 amino acids. From germline, CDR1 is WSHSY and CDR2 SAAADI. V lost 2 bases and J lost 0; bases outside the gene matches: 6. Here the CDR3 DNA reads TGCGCCAGCAGTGAGACAGGGGAATTTACAACTAATGAAAAACTGTTTTTT. Protein: CASSETGEFTTNEKLFF.

This chain links TRBV18 with TRBJ1-1, with D possibly being TRBD1 (5 bases). V was clipped by 2 bases and J by 2 bases, with 12 bases between them. The germline gives CDR1 KGHSH, CDR2 LQKENI. This CDR3 comprises 15 residues. The CDR3 here is CASSPDRIFNTEAFF. CDR3 in DNA: TGTGCCAGCTCACCAGACAGAATTTTTAACACTGAAGCTTTCTTT.

The chain uses TRBV29-1 and TRBJ2-4; 8 nucleotides agree with TRBD2. The length of the CDR3 is 12 residues. Trimming at V came to 6 bases and at J to 8 bases, leaving 6 bases not matched to a gene. The germline CDR1 and CDR2 sequences are SQVTM and ANQGSEA. In DNA, the CDR3 is TGCAGCGTATCGGGACTAGGGGACATTCAGTACTTC. Its translation is CSVSGLGDIQYF.

The chain couples TRBV28 to TRBJ2-1; D is unclear. From germline, CDR1 is MDHEN and CDR2 SYDVKM. The CDR3 spans 11 residues. The germline V and J ends were trimmed by 7 bases and 4 bases, with 5 bases remaining between them. Written as DNA, the CDR3 is TGTGCCAGCAATGTATACAATGAGCAGTTCTTC. Encoded protein: CASNVYNEQFF.

J is TRBJ2-5 and V is TRBV5-1, with D uncertain. The J call is in doubt because the DNA end fits TRBJ2-7 better. This CDR3 region has 14 residues. Looked up from germline, CDR1 is SGHRS and CDR2 is YFSETQ. CDR3 region: CASSIIDNSYEQYF. CDR3 in DNA: TGCGCCAGCAGCATCATAGACAACTCCTACGAGCAGTACTTC.

This chain uses TRBV10-3 with TRBJ1-2; D is perhaps TRBD1 (5 bases). The V end was cut by 5 bases, the J end by 0 bases, with 13 bases between. CDR1 ENHRY and CDR2 SYGVKD come from the germline V gene. The CDR3 contains 15 residues. Written as DNA, the CDR3 is TGTGCCATCAGTCTTTTAGGGGTGGCTAACTATGGCTACACCTTC. Its translation: CAISLLGVANYGYTF.

This clone was found a few times. V and J are TRBV25-1 and TRBJ2-2, with 8 nucleotides matching TRBD2. Germline loops: CDR1 MGHDK, CDR2 SYGVNS. This CDR3 spans 13 amino acids. V was clipped by 3 bases and J by 7 bases; unmatched bases: 1. CDR3 sequence (DNA): TGTGCCAGCAGTGACCGGGAGGGCGGGGAGCTGTTTTTT. It is translated as CASSDREGGELFF.

The chain links TRBV27 to TRBJ2-5; D is ambiguous. V shed 1 base and J shed 3 bases, with 12 bases lying between them. In germline, CDR1 is MNHEY, CDR2 SMNVEV (reference sequence). The CDR3 loop spans 15 amino acids. In DNA form, the CDR3 reads TGTGCCAGCAGTTTATTTTTTGGCGCGGAAGAGACCCAGTACTTC. Residues: CASSLFFGAEETQYF.

The chain couples TRBV10-1 to TRBJ2-4; 8 bases map to TRBD2. Germline loops: CDR1 WNHNN, CDR2 SYGVQD (reference sequence). The length of the CDR3 is 13 residues. V shed 9 bases and J 5 bases; nucleotides not matched to a gene: 6. The CDR3 here is CASTAGAENIQYF. Here the CDR3 DNA reads TGCGCCAGTACAGCGGGAGCTGAAAACATTCAGTACTTC.

This clone was recorded once. This chain uses TRBV5-1 with TRBJ1-2, with no clear D. V lost 0 bases, J lost 8 bases, and 20 bases lay in between. CDR1 is SGHRS and CDR2 is YFSETQ in the germline V gene. The CDR3 runs to 16 residues. CDR3 sequence: CASSLEAGLAFGGYTF. The CDR3 DNA reads as TGCGCCAGCAGCTTGGAAGCAGGACTGGCGTTTGGGGGCTACACCTTC.

CDR3 coding DNA: TGTGCCGCCACACAGGGGGCGGACCCAGCTTTCTTT. Its translation: CAATQGADPAFF. This rearrangement joins TRBV10-3 to TRBJ1-1, with 9 bases fitting TRBD1. Looked up from germline, CDR1 is ENHRY and CDR2 is SYGVKD. V was clipped by 11 bases and J by 10 bases; unmatched bases: 11. The CDR3 has 12 residues.

The chain carries TRBV28 and TRBJ2-2, with a weak D call TRBD1 (5 bases). The germline V gene has CDR1 MDHEN and CDR2 SYDVKM. The CDR3 runs 15 residues. Between the trimmed V and J ends, which lost 3 bases and 4 bases, there was a span of 12 bases. The CDR3: CASSFPGLGTGELFF. The DNA of the CDR3 is TGTGCCAGCAGTTTTCCAGGGCTGGGCACCGGGGAGCTGTTTTTT. Drawing the rest from reference TRBV28 and TRBJ2-2, the complete variable domain is DVKVTQSSRYLVKRTGEKVFLECVQDMDHENMFWYRQDPGLGLRLIYFSYDVKMKEKGDIPEGYSVSREKKERFSLILESASTNQTSMYLCASSFPGLGTGELFFGEGSRLTVL.